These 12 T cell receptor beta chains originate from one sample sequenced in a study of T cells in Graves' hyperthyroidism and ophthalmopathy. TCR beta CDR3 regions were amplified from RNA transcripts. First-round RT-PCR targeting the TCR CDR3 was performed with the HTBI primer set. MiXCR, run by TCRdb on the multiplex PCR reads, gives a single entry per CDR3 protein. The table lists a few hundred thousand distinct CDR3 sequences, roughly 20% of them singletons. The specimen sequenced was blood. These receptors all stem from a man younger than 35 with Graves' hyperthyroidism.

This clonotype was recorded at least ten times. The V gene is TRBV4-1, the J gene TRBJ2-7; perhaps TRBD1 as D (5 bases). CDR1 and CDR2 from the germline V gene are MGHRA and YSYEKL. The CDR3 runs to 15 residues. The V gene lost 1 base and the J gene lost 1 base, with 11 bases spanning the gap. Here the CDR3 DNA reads TGCGCCAGCAGCCAAGGTCAGGACACATCCTACGAGCAGTACTTC. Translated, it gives CASSQGQDTSYEQYF.

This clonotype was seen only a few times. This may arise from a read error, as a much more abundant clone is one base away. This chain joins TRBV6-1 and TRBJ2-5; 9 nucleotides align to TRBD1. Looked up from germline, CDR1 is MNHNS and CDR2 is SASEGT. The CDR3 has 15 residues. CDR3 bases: TGTGCCAGCAGTATGGACAGGGGAATCCAAGAGACCAAGTACTTC. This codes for CASSMDRGIQETKYF.

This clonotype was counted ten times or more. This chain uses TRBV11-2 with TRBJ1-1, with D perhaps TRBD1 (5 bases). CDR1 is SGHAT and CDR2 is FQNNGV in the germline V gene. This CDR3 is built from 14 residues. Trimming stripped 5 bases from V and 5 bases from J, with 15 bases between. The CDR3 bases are TGTGCCAGCAGCCAAGGGTGGGGGGGGACTGAAGCTTTCTTT. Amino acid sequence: CASSQGWGGTEAFF.

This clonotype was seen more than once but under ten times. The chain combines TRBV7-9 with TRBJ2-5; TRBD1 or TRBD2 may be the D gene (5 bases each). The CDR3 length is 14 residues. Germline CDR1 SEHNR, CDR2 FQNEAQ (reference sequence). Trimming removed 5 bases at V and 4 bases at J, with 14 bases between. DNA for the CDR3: TGTGCCAGCAGCAAGGGACGGGCAGGAGAGACCCAGTACTTC. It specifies CASSKGRAGETQYF.

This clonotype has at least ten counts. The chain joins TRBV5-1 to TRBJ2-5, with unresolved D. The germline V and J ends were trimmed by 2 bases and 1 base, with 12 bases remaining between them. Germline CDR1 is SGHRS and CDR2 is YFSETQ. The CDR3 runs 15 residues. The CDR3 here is CASSFETPTQETQYF. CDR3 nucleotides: TGCGCCAGCAGCTTCGAGACGCCTACCCAAGAGACCCAGTACTTC.

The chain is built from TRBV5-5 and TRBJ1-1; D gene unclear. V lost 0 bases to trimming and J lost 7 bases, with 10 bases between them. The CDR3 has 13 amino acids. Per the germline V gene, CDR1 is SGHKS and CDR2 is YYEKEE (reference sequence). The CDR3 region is CASSLAQSYEAFF. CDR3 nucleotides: TGTGCCAGCAGCTTGGCCCAGTCTTATGAAGCTTTCTTT.

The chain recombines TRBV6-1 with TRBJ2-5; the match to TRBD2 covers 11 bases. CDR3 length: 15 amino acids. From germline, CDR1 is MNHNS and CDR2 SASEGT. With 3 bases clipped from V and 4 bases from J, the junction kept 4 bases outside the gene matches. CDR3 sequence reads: CASSEISGRGETQYF. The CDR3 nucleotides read TGTGCCAGCAGTGAGATTAGCGGGAGGGGAGAGACCCAGTACTTC.

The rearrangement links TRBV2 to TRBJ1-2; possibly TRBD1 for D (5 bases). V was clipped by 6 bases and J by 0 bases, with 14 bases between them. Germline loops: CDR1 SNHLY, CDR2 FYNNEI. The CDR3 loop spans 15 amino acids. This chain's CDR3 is CASRAGAQTNYGYTF. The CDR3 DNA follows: TGTGCCAGCAGGGCCGGGGCCCAAACTAACTATGGCTACACCTTC.

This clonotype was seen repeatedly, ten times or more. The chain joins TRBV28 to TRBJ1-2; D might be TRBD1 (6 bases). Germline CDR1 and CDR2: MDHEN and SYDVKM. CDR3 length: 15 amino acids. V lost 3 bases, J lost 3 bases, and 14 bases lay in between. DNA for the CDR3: TGTGCCAGCAGTTTCCCGGGGGCGGGGGACTATGGCTACACCTTC. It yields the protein CASSFPGAGDYGYTF.

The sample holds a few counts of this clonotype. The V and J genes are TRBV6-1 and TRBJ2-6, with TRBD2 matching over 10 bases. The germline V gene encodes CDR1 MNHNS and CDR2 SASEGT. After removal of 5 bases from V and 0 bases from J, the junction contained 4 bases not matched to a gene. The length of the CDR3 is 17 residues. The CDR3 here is CASSPSGGFSGANVLTF. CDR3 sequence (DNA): TGTGCCAGCAGTCCTAGCGGGGGATTCTCTGGGGCCAACGTCCTGACTTTC.

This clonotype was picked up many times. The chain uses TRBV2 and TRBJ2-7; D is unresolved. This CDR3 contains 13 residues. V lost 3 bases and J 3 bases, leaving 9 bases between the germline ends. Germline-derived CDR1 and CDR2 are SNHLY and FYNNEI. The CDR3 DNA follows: TGTGCCAGCAGTGAGCTTCCGCTCTACGAGCAGTACTTC. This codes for CASSELPLYEQYF.

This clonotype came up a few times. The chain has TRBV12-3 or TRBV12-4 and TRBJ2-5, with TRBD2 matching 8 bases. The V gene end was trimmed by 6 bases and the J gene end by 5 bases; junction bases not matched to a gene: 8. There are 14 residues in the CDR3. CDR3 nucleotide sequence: TGTGCCAGCAGGGGGACTAGTGGGAGGGAGACCCAGTACTTC. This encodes CASRGTSGRETQYF.